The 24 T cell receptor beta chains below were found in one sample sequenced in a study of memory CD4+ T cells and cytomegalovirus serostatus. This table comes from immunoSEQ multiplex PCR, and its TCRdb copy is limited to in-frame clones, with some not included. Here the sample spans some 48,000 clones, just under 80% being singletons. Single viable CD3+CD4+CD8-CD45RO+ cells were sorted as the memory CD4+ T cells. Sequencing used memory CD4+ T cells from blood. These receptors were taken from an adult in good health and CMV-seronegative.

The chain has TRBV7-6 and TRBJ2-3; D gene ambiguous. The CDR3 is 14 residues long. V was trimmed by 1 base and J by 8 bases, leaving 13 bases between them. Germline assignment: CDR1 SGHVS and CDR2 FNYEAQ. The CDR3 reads CASSLGLDRSTQYF. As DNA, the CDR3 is TGTGCCAGCAGCTTAGGGCTAGATCGGAGTACGCAGTATTTT.

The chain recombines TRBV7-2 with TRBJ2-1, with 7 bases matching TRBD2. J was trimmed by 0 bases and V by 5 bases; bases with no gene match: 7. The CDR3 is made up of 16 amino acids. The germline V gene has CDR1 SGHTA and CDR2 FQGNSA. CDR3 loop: CASSAGDLRSYNEQFF. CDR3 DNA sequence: TGTGCCAGCAGCGCGGGGGACTTACGCTCCTACAATGAGCAGTTCTTC.

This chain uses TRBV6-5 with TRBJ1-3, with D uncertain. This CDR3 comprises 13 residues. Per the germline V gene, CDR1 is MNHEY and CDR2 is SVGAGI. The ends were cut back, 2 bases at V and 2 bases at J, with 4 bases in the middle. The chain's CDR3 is CASSYRAGNTIYF. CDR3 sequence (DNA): TGTGCCAGCAGTTACAGGGCTGGAAACACCATATATTTT.

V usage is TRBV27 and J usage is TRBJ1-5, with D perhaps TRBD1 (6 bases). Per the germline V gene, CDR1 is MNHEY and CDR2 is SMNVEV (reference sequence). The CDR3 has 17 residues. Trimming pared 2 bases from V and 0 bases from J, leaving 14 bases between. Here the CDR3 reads CASSLQGGGYSNQPQHF. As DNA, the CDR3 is TGTGCCAGCAGTTTACAGGGAGGGGGGTATAGCAATCAGCCCCAGCATTTT.

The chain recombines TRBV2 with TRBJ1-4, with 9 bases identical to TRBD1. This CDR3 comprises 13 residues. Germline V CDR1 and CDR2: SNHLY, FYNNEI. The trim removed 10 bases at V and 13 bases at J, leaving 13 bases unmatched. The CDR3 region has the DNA TGTGCCATTCGGGACAGGGATTCTTTCAGACTGTTTTTT. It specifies CAIRDRDSFRLFF. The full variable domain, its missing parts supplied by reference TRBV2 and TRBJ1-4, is EPEVTQTPSHQVTQMGQEVILRCVPISNHLYFYWYRQILGQKVEFLVSFYNNEISEKSEIFDDQFSVERPDGSNFTLKIRSTKLEDSAMYFCAIRDRDSFRLFFGSGTQLSVL.

DNA for the CDR3: TGTGCCAGCAGCTTGGTGGGCGGGGGGGCCACAGATACGCAGTATTTT. Translating it yields CASSLVGGGATDTQYF. The chain links TRBV5-4 to TRBJ2-3, with 9 bases matching TRBD2. With 0 bases clipped from V and 2 bases from J, the junction kept 4 bases outside the gene matches. The V gene's germline CDR1 is SGHNT and CDR2 YYREEE (reference sequence). This CDR3 comprises 16 residues.

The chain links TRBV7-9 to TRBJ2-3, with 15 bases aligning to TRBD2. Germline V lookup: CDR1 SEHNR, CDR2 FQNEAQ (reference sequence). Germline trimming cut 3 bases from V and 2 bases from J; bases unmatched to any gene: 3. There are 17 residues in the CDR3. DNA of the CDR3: TGTGCCAGCAGCTTGGGACTAGCGGGAGGAACCACAGATACGCAGTATTTT. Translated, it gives CASSLGLAGGTTDTQYF.

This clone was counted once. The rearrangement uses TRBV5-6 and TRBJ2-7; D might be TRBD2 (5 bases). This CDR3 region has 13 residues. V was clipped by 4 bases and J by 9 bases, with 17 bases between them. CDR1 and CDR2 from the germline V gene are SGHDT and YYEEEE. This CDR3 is CASSKAEGGRQYF. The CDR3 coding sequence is TGTGCCAGCAGCAAGGCTGAGGGCGGTCGGCAGTACTTC.

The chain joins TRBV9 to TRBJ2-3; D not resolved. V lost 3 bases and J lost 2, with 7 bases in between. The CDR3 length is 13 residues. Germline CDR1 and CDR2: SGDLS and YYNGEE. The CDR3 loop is CASSAAPTDTQYF. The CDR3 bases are TGTGCCAGCAGCGCAGCACCCACAGATACGCAGTATTTT.

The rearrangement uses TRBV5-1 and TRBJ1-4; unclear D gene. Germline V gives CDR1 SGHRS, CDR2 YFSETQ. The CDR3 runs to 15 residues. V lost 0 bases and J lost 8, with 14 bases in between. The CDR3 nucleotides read TGCGCCAGCAGCTTGGAGGGAGGGAATGGCGAAAAACTGTTTTTT. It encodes CASSLEGGNGEKLFF.

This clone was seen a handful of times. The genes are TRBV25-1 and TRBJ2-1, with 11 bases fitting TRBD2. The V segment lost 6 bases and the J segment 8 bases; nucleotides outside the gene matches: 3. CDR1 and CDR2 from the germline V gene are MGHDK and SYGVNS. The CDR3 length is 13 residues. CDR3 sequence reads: CASRGTSGHEQFF. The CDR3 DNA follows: TGTGCCAGCAGAGGGACTAGCGGCCATGAGCAGTTCTTC.

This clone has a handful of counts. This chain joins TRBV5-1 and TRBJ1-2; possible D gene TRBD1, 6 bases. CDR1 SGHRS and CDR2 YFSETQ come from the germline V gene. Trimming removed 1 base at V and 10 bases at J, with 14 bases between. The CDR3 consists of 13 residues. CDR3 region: CASSLSTGPIYTF. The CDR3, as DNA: TGCGCCAGCAGCTTGTCGACAGGACCCATCTACACCTTC.

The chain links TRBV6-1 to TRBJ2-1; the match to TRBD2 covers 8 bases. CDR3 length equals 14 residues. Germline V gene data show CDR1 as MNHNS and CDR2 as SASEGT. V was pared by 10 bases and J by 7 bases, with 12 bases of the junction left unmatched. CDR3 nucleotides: TGTGCCAACGAGACTAGCGCATACAGGAATGAGCAGTTCTTC. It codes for CANETSAYRNEQFF.

CDR3 residues: CASSKSGTATDTQYF. As DNA, the CDR3 is TGTGCCAGCAGCAAATCCGGGACTGCCACAGATACGCAGTATTTT. The chain couples TRBV28 to TRBJ2-3, with D maybe TRBD2 (6 bases). The germline V and J ends were trimmed by 6 bases and 2 bases, with 15 bases remaining between them. Germline V gives CDR1 MDHEN, CDR2 SYDVKM. The CDR3 consists of 15 residues.

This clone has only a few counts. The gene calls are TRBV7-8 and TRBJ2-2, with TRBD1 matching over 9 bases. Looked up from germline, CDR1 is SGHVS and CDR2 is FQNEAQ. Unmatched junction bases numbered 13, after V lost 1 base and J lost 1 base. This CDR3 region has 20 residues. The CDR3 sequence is CASSLVLVAGTGLNTGELFF. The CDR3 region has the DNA TGTGCCAGCAGCTTAGTATTGGTTGCCGGGACAGGGCTGAACACCGGGGAGCTGTTTTTT.

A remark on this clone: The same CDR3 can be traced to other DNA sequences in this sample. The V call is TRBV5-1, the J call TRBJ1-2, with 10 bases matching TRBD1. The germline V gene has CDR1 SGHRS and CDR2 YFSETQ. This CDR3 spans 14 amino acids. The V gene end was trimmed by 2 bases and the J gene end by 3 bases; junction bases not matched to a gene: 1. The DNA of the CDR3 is TGCGCCAGCAGCTTCGGACAGGGGGACTATGGCTACACCTTC. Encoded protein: CASSFGQGDYGYTF.

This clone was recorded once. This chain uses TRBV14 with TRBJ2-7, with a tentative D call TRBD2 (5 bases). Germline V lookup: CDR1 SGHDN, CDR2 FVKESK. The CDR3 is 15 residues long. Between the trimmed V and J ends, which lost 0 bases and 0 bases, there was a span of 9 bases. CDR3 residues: CASSQDSGSSYEQYF. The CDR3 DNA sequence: TGTGCCAGCAGCCAAGATTCTGGGAGCTCCTACGAGCAGTACTTC.

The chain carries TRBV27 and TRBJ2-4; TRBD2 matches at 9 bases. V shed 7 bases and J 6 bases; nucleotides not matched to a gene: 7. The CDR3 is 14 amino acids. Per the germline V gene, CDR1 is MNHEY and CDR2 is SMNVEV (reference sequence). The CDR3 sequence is CASKGGGGANIQYF. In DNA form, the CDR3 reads TGTGCCAGCAAGGGAGGCGGGGGGGCAAACATTCAGTACTTC.

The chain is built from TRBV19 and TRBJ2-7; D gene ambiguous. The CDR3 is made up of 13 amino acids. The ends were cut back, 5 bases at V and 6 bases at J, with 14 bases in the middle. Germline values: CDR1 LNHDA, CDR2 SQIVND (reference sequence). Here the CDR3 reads CASSGSLSGEQYF. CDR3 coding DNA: TGTGCCAGTAGTGGGTCCCTGTCTGGCGAGCAGTACTTC.

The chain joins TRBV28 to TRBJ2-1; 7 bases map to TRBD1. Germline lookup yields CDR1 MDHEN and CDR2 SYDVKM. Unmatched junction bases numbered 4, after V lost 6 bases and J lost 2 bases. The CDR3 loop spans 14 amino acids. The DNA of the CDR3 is TGTGCCAGCAGGTTGACAGGGCCCTACAATGAGCAGTTCTTC. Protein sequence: CASRLTGPYNEQFF.

The CDR3: CASSLGTGTGELFF. CDR3 DNA sequence: TGCGCCAGCAGCTTGGGGACAGGGACCGGGGAGCTGTTTTTT. The chain joins TRBV5-1 to TRBJ2-2, with 8 bases identical to TRBD1. Germline loops: CDR1 SGHRS, CDR2 YFSETQ. The CDR3 is 14 residues long. V lost 0 bases and J lost 5; bases outside the gene matches: 0. The complete variable domain, with remaining parts taken from reference TRBV5-1 and TRBJ2-2, reads KAGVTQTPRYLIKTRGQQVTLSCSPISGHRSVSWYQQTPGQGLQFLFEYFSETQRNKGNFPGRFSGRQFSNSRSEMNVSTLELGDSALYLCASSLGTGTGELFFGEGSRLTVL.

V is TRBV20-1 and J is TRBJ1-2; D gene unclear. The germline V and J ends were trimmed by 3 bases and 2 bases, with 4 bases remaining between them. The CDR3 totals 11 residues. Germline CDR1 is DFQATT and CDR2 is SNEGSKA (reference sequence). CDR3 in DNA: TGCAGTGCTAGGATAAACTATGGCTACACCTTC. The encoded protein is CSARINYGYTF.

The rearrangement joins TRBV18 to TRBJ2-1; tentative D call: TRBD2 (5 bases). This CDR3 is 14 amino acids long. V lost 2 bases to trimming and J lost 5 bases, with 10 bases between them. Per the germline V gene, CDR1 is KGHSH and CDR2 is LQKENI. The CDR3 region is CASSPGGSDNEQFF. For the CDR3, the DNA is TGTGCCAGCTCACCAGGCGGGTCGGACAATGAGCAGTTCTTC.

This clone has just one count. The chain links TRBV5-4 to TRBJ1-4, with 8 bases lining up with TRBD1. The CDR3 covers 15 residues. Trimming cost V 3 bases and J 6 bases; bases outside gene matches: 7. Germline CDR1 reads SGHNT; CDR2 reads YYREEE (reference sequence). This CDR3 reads CASSSLGQEDEKLFF. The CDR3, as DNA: TGTGCCAGCAGCTCCCTGGGACAGGAGGATGAAAAACTGTTTTTT.